These T cell receptor beta chains were read from a single sample in a study of early T cells in non-severe SARS-CoV-2 infection. One entry per CDR3 protein, called by TCRdb with MiXCR from the 5' RACE reads. Of about 70,000 distinct CDR3 sequences listed, about 10% were seen once; the top ten hold 4.7%. The sample comprised whole blood. The source of these receptors is an adult who was a healthcare worker with PCR-confirmed SARS-CoV-2 infection or an uninfected control (not recorded which). CDR3s include the opening cysteine and the closing phenylalanine or tryptophan.

>TRBJ1-2|TRBV14
CASSQVTYGGYTF
>TRBJ2-7|TRBV5-1
CASSPGDRSYEQYF
>TRBJ1-1|TRBV5-4
CASSLVGRGDTEAFF
>TRBJ1-5|TRBV4-1
CASSHPDRAVQPQHF
>TRBJ1-6|TRBV13
CASSLVVGSYNSPLHF
>TRBJ1-2|TRBV5-4
CASSPPAGRGYTF
>TRBJ1-5|TRBV19
CASSGQGPGGYSNQPQHF
>TRBJ1-1|TRBV10-3
CAISEGPGQANTEAFF
>TRBJ2-1|TRBV7-2
CASSLPGTGAYNEQFF
>TRBJ2-3|TRBV9
CASSVAPGPGENTQYF
>TRBJ1-1|TRBV29-1
CSSHAGSEAFF
>TRBJ2-1|TRBV27
CASSSRDRAYEQFF
>TRBJ2-4|TRBV4-3
CASSHHAGTGDLRVKNIQYF
>TRBJ2-2|TRBV2
CASSGQNTGELFF
>TRBJ2-3|TRBV29-1
CSVEKGTDTQYF
>TRBJ2-5|TRBV7-7
CASSLGDTRPGTQYF
>TRBJ2-2|TRBV5-1
CASSWDTGELFF
>TRBJ1-2|TRBV12-3/TRBV12-4
CASSLNRDNGYTF
>TRBJ2-3|TRBV7-2
CASSPPGPAYTQYF
>TRBJ2-7|TRBV29-1
CSFTKTGAGREQYF
>TRBJ2-2|TRBV2
CASKIGTSNTGELFF
>TRBJ2-1|TRBV7-9
CASSAGRSSYNEQFF
>TRBJ2-7|TRBV9
CASSVVPGAKEQYF
>TRBJ1-6|TRBV7-3
CASSPGGTVPLHF
>TRBJ2-1|TRBV7-9
CASVRGAIFGYEQFF
>TRBJ2-7|TRBV5-1
CASSPRDISYEQYF
>TRBJ2-7|TRBV20-1
CSAEGTSGTSYEQYF
>TRBJ2-5|TRBV5-1
CASRETGTQETQYF
>TRBJ2-7|TRBV20-1
CSAGPKGYEQYF
>TRBJ1-1|TRBV5-1
CASSLVSSNTEAFF
>TRBJ2-5|TRBV20-1
CSARAPFARDQETQYF
>TRBJ1-1|TRBV20-1
CSAPQSREAFF
>TRBJ1-2|TRBV24-1
CATSDPDKNYGYTF
>TRBJ2-5|TRBV29-1
CSVAGTTVGETQYF
>TRBJ2-1|TRBV4-3
CASSQDRSSGEPQFF
>TRBJ2-7|TRBV20-1
CSARDPRRTGDAYEQYF
>TRBJ2-5|TRBV20-1
CSATTGGTETQYF
>TRBJ2-3|TRBV7-9
CASSPSKPSGTDTQYF